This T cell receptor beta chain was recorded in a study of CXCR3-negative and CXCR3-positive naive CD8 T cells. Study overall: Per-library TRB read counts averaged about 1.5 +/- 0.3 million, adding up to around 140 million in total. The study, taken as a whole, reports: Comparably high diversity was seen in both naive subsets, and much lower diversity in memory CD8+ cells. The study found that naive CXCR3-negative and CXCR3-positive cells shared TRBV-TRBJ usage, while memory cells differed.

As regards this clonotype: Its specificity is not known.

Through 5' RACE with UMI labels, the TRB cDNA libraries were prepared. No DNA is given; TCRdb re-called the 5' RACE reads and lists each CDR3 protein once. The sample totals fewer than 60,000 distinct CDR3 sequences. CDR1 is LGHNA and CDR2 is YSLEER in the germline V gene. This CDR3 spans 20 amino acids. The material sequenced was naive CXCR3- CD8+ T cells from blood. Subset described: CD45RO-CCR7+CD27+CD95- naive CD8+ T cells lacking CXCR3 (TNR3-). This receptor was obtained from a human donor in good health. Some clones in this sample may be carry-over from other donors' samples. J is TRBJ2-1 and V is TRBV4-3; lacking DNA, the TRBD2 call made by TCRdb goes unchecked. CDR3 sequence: CASSQVEGASPKPHLHEQFF.